This paragraph reports one TCR beta chain. What it recognizes is unknown. Sequenced by immunoSEQ multiplex PCR; TCRdb stores in-frame clones only, minus some. The data show more than 130,000 clones, about 86% seen once. This CDR3 spans 16 amino acids. Germline values: CDR1 SEHNR, CDR2 FQNEAQ (reference sequence). Trimming took 3 bases from V and 7 from J, leaving 22 bases between them. This sample is part of a study of cytomegalovirus exposure and HLA in healthy donors. On the study more broadly: The same platform was used for the 100 to 150 validation repertoires and the 500 to 700 first-cohort repertoires, a later analysis reported. Study results and caveats: Reported performance of the classifier showed diagnosis of cytomegalovirus status with high specificity and sensitivity.

The clonotype originates from a woman younger than 30 in good health and CMV-seropositive. This chain joins TRBV7-9 and TRBJ2-7, with D perhaps TRBD2 (7 bases). Sequences were obtained from PBMCs. CDR3 protein: CASSFALGGAPWEQYF. Here the CDR3 DNA reads TGTGCCAGCAGCTTCGCCCTTGGGGGGGCCCCATGGGAGCAGTACTTC.